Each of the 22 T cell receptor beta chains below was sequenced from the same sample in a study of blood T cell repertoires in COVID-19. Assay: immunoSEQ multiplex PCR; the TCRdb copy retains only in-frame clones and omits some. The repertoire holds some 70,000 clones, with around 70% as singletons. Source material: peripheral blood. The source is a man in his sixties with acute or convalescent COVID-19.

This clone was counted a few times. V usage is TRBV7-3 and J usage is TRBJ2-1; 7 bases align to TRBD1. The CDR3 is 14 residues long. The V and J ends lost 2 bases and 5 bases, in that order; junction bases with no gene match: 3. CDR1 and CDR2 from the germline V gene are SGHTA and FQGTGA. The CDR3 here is CASSLGDSNNEQFF. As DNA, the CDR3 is TGTGCCAGCAGCTTAGGGGACAGCAACAATGAGCAGTTCTTC.

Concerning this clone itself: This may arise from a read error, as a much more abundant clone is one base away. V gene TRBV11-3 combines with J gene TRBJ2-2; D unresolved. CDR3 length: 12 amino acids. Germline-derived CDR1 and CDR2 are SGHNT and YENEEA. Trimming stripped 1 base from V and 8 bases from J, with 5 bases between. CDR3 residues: CASSLAAGELFF. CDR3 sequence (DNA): TGTGCCAGCAGCTTAGCCGCGGGGGAGCTGTTTTTT.

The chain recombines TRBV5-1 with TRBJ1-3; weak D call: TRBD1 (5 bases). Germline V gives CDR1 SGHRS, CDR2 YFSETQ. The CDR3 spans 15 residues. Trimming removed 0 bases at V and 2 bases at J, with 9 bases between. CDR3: CASSLEGSAGNTIYF. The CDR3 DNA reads TGCGCCAGCAGCTTGGAGGGGTCCGCTGGAAACACCATATATTTT. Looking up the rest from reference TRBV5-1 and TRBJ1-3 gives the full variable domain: KAGVTQTPRYLIKTRGQQVTLSCSPISGHRSVSWYQQTPGQGLQFLFEYFSETQRNKGNFPGRFSGRQFSNSRSEMNVSTLELGDSALYLCASSLEGSAGNTIYFGEGSWLTVV.

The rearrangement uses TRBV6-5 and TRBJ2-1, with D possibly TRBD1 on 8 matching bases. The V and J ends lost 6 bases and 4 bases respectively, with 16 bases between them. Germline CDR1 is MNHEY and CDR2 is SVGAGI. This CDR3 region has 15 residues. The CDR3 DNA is TGTGCCAGCAGGGTTGGACAGGGAGGGTACAATGAGCAGTTCTTC. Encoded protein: CASRVGQGGYNEQFF.

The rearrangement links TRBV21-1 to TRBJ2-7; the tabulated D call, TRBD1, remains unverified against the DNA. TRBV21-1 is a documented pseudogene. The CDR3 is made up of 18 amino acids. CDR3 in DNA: TGTGCCAGCAGCAAAGCAAAAAGGGGGACAGAGAATTTATACGAGCAGTACGTC. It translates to CASSKAKRGTENLYEQYV.

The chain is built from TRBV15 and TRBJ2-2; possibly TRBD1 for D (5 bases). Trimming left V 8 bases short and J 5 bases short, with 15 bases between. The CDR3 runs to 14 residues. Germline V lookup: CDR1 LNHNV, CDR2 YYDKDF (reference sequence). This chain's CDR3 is CATEGAPSTGELFF. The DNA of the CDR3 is TGTGCCACCGAAGGGGCCCCCTCTACCGGGGAGCTGTTTTTT.

The CDR3 is CASSSGQGQLNNEQFF. In nucleotides, the CDR3 is TGTGCCAGCAGTTCTGGACAGGGCCAACTTAACAATGAGCAGTTCTTC. This sequence joins TRBV27 and TRBJ2-1; 8 bases line up with TRBD1. The germline V gene encodes CDR1 MNHEY and CDR2 SMNVEV (reference sequence). The CDR3 totals 16 residues. V lost 4 bases to trimming and J lost 5 bases; unmatched junction nucleotides: 10.

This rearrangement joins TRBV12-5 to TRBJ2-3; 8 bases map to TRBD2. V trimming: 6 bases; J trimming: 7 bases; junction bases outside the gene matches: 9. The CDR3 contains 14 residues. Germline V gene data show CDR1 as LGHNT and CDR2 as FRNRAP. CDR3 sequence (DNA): TGTGCTAGTGGAACGGGCGGGGGGAGCTATACGCAGTATTTT. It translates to CASGTGGGSYTQYF.

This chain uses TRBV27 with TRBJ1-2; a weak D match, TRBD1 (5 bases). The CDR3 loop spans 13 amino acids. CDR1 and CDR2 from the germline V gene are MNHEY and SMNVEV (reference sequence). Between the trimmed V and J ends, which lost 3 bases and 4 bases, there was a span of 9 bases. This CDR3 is CASSFRAGYGYTF. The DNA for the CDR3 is TGTGCCAGCAGTTTCAGGGCTGGCTATGGCTACACCTTC.

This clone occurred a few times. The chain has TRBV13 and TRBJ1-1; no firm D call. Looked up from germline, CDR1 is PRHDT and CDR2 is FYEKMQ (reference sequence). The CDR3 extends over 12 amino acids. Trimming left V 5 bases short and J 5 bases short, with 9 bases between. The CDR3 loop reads CASSHRGTEAFF. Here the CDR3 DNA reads TGTGCCAGCAGCCACAGAGGGACTGAAGCTTTCTTT.

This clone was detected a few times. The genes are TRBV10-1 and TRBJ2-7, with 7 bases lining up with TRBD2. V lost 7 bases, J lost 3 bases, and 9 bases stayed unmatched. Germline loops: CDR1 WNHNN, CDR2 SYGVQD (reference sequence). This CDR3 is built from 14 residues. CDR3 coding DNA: TGCGCCAGCACAACCGAGGGACTATTCTACGAGCAGTACGTC. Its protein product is CASTTEGLFYEQYV.

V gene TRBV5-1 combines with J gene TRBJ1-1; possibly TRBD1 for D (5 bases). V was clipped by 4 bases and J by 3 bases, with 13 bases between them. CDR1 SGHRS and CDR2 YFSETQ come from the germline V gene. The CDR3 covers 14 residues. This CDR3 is CASSGGQSDTEAFF. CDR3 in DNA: TGCGCCAGCAGCGGTGGACAATCGGACACTGAAGCTTTCTTT.

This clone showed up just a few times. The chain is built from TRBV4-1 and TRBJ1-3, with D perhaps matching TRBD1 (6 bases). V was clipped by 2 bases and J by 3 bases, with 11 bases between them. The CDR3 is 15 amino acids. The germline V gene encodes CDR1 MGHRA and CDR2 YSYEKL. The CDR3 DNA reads TGCGCCAGCAGCCAAAACAGGGATGGTGGAAACACCATATATTTT. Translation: CASSQNRDGGNTIYF.

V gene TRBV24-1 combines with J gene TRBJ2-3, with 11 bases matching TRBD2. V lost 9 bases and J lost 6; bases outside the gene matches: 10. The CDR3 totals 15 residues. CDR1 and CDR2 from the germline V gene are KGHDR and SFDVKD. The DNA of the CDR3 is TGTGCCACCCAAAGCTTGACTAGCGGGACGGATACGCAGTATTTT. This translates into CATQSLTSGTDTQYF.

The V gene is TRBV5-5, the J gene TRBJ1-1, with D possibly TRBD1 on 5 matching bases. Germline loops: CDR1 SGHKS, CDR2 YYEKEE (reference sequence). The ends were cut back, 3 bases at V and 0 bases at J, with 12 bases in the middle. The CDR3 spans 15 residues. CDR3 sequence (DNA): TGTGCCAGCAGCTCCTGGACGGACATGAACACTGAAGCTTTCTTT. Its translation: CASSSWTDMNTEAFF.

This CDR3 reads CASSTTNSPHRDEQFF. CDR3 in DNA: TGTGCCAGCAGCACTACAAACTCTCCCCATCGGGATGAGCAGTTCTTC. The V and J genes are TRBV9 and TRBJ2-1; D is unresolved. Germline lookup yields CDR1 SGDLS and CDR2 YYNGEE. CDR3 length: 16 residues. With 4 bases removed from V and 8 bases from J, the gap between germline ends came to 22 bases.

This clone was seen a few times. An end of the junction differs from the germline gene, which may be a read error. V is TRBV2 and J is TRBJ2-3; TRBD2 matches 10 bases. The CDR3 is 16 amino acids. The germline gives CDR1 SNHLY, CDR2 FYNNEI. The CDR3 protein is CASREGSGGAGDTQYF. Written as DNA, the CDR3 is TGTGCCAGCAGAGAAGGAAGCGGGGGGGCGGGAGATACGCAGTATTTT.

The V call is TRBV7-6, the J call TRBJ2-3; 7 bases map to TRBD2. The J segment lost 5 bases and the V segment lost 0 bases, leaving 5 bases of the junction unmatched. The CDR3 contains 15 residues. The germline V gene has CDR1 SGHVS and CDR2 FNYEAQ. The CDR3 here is CASSLAGGFVDTQYF. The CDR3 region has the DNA TGTGCCAGCAGCTTAGCGGGGGGGTTTGTAGATACGCAGTATTTT.

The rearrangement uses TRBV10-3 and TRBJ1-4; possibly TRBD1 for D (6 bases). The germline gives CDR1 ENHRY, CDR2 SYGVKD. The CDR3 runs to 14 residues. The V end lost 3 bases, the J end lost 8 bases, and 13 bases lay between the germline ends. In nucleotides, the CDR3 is TGTGCCATCAGTGAAACAGGGTACAACGAAAAACTGTTTTTT. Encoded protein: CAISETGYNEKLFF.

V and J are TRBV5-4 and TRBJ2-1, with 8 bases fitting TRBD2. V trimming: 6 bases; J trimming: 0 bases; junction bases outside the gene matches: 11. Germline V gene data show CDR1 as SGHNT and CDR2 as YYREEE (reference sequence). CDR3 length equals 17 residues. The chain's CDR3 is CASNPGLETNSYNEQFF. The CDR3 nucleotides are TGTGCCAGCAACCCGGGACTAGAAACGAACTCCTACAATGAGCAGTTCTTC.

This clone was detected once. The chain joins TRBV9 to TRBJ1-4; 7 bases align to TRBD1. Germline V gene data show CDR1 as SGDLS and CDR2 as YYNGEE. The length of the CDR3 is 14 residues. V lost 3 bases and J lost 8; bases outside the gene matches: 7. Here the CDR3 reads CASSADRDSEKLFF. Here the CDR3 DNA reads TGTGCCAGCAGCGCAGACAGGGACAGCGAAAAACTGTTTTTT.

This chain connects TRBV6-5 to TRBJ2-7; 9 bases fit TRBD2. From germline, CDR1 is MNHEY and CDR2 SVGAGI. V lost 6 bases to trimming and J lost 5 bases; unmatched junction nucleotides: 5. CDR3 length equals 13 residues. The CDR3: CASRSSGAHEQYV. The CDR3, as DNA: TGTGCCAGCAGGTCTAGCGGGGCCCACGAGCAGTACGTC.